This record concerns one T cell receptor (beta chain) sequence. What it binds is unknown. This sample is part of a study of shared clonotypes between healthy human individuals. The wider study: The donors, a couple of women and three men, were aged 18 to 49.

General study findings and limits: A limitation of the genetic and exposure-history diversity represented arose from few donors.

Repertoires were generated with immunoSEQ multiplex PCR, while TCRdb's copy carries only in-frame clones and drops some. Of roughly 1.4 million clones in the sample, approximately 98.5% were seen once. V lost 5 bases and J lost 0, with 11 bases in between. The germline V gene encodes CDR1 MDHEN and CDR2 SYDVKM. This CDR3 has 15 residues. The clonotype was recovered from a man aged 30 to 45 in good health. Sequencing was carried out using naive CD4+ T cells sorted from blood. Documented subset: CD45RA+ positively selected. V is TRBV28 and J is TRBJ1-3; D uncertain. The CDR3 nucleotides are TGTGCCAGCAGTAGTACTCTCTACTCTGGAAACACCATATATTTT. Translating gives CASSSTLYSGNTIYF.